What follows describes a single T cell receptor (beta chain). No antigen is known for it. These data belong to a study of identical twins. General study findings and limits: Within beta out-of-frame sequences, the excess sharing observed between twins was weaker. Within cord blood, abundant beta clonotypes carried fewer insertions, but memory repertoires showed no such trend.

J gave up 4 bases and V 7 bases, and 4 bases lay outside the gene matches. This CDR3 is 13 amino acids long. CDR1 is SGHDN, CDR2 FVKESK, per germline. From the 5' RACE reads, TCRdb called clonotypes with MiXCR, one entry per CDR3 protein. The sample holds 200,000 to 250,000 distinct CDR3 sequences, 5.5% to 7% seen once. The data also belong to a second study, concerning yellow fever vaccine responses in identical twins. From that study: Vaccine-induced T cell responses in twins were reportedly observed to appear partly convergent, partly personalized.

This receptor was identified in a young woman in good health. Sequenced: memory (CD45RO+) T cells sorted from blood. This rearrangement joins TRBV14 to TRBJ2-1; 7 bases agree with TRBD2. The CDR3 loop is CASTGLDYNEQFF. CDR3 nucleotides: TGTGCCAGCACTGGACTAGATTACAATGAGCAGTTCTTC.